By sample fraction, the clone carrying this T cell receptor beta chain is medium-sized. Its matching antigen is unknown. The sequence runs out 3 residues before the end of the CDR3; the remainder is reconstructed from the germline J gene. Of CVID subjects, 15 were female and 29 male, mean age around 36. All CVID subjects were on immunoglobulin replacement for at least one year. The table came from immunoSEQ multiplex PCR; TCRdb's copy has only in-frame clones and leaves some out. Found here are thousands of clones, no singletons; the ten largest cover 4.5% to 5.5%. The CDR3 length is 17 residues. Germline CDR1 and CDR2: LNHDA and SQIVND (reference sequence). J lost 4 bases, V lost 3 bases, and 10 bases had no gene match. This sample is part of a study of T cell clonality in common variable immunodeficiency. Study observations and caveats: In common variable immunodeficiency, TCR beta chains reportedly carried fewer deletions and N-nucleotide insertions. What drives increased CVID clonality needs T cell subpopulation sequencing. Fewer TCRbeta clones were shared among CVID subjects than controls.

The V gene is TRBV19, the J gene TRBJ2-4; 9 bases line up with TRBD1. The sample consisted of peripheral blood mononuclear cells. The sequence was collected from a human donor with common variable immunodeficiency. CDR3 loop: CASSIYLWTGEKNIQYF. The CDR3 DNA, read in part, is TGTGCCAGTAGTATTTATCTTTGGACAGGGGAGAAAAACATT.